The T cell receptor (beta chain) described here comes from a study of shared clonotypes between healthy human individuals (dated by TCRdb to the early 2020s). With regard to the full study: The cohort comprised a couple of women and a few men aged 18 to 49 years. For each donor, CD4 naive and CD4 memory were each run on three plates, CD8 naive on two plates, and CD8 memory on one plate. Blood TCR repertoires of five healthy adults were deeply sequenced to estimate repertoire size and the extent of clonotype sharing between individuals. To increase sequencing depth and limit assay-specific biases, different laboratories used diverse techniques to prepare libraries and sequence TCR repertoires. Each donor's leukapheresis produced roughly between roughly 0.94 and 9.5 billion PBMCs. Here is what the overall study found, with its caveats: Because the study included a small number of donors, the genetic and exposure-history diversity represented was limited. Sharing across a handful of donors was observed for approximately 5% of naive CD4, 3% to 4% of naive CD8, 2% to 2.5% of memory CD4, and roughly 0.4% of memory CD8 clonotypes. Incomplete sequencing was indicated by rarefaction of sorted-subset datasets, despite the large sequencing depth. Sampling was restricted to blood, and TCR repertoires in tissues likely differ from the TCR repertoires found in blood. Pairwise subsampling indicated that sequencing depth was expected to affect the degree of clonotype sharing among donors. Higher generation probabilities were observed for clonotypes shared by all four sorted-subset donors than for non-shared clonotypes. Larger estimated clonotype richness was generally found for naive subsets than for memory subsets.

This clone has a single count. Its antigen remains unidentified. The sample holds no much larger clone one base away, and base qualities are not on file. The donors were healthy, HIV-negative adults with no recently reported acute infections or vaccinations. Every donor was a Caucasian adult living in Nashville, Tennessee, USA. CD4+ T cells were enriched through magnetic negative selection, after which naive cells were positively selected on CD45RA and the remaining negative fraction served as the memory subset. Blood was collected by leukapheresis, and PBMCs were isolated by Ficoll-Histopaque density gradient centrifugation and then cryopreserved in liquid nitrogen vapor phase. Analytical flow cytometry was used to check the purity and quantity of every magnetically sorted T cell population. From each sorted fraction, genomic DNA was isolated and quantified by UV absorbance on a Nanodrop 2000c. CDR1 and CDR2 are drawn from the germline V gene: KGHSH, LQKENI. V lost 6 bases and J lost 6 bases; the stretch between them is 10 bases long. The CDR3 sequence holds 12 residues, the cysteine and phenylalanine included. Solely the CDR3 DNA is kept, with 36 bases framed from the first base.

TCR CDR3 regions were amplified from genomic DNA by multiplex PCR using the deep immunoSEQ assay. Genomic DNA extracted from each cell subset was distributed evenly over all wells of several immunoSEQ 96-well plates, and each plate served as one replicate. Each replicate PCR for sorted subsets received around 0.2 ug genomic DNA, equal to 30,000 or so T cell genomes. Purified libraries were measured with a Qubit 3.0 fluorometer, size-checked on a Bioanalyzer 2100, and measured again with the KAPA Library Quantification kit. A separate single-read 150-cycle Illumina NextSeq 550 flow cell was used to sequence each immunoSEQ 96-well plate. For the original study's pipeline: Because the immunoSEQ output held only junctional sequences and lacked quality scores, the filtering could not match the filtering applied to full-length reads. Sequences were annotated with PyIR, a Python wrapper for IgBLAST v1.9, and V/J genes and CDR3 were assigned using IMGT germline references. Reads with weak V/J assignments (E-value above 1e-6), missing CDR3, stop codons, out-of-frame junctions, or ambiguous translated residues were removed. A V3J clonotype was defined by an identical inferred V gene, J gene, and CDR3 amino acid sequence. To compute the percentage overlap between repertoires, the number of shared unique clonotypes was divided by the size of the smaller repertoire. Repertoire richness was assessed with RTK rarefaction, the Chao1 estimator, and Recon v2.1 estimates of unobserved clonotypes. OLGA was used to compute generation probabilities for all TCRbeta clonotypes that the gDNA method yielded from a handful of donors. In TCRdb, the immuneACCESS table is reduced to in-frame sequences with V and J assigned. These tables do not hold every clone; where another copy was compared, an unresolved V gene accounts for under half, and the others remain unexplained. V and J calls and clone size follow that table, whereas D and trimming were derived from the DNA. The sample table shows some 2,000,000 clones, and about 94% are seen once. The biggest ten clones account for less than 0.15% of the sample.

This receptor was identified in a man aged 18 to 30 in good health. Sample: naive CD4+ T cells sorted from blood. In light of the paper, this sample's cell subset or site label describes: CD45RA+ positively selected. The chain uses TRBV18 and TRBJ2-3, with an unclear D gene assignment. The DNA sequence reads TGTGCCAGCTCCATGACCGGGGATACGCAGTATTTT. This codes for CASSMTGDTQYF.